The 28 T cell receptor beta chains presented below share a single source sample, sequenced in a study of blood T cell repertoires in COVID-19. Clones were read by immunoSEQ multiplex PCR, and TCRdb kept only the in-frame ones, dropping some. Of 81,000 or so clones listed, 80% to 95% are singletons. Sequencing was carried out using peripheral blood. The receptor source for this set is a woman between 55 and 75 years old with active COVID-19.

The chain recombines TRBV2 with TRBJ1-4; 10 bases match TRBD1. CDR1 and CDR2 (germline): SNHLY, FYNNEI. After removal of 7 bases from V and 12 bases from J, the junction contained 8 bases not matched to a gene. The CDR3 has 13 residues. The CDR3 nucleotides read TGTGCCAGCACCCTGGACAGGGGGGAACAACTGTTTTTT. As protein: CASTLDRGEQLFF.

This clone was counted a single time. The chain is built from TRBV11-2 and TRBJ1-4; D possibly corresponds to TRBD1 (5 bases). Germline-derived CDR1 and CDR2 are SGHAT and FQNNGV. V lost 1 base and J lost 0, with 9 bases in between. CDR3 size: 16 residues. CDR3 DNA: TGTGCCAGCAGCTTAGCAGGGCCCGCAACTAATGAAAAACTGTTTTTT. Amino acids: CASSLAGPATNEKLFF.

The chain carries TRBV2 and TRBJ2-7, with TRBD1 matching over 11 bases. V lost 6 bases and J lost 5; bases outside the gene matches: 3. Germline CDR1 and CDR2: SNHLY and FYNNEI. The CDR3 contains 13 residues. The CDR3 DNA reads as TGTGCCAGCAGACCGGGACAGGGGGACGAGCAGTACTTC. It codes for CASRPGQGDEQYF.

V usage is TRBV9 and J usage is TRBJ2-1; TRBD2 agrees at 9 bases. V lost 0 bases and J lost 9; bases outside the gene matches: 7. Germline-derived CDR1 and CDR2 are SGDLS and YYNGEE. This CDR3 has 15 amino acids. This CDR3 is CASSVEAGGVAEQFF. The CDR3 DNA reads as TGTGCCAGCAGCGTAGAGGCGGGAGGGGTGGCTGAGCAGTTCTTC. The full variable domain, its missing parts supplied by reference TRBV9 and TRBJ2-1, is DSGVTQTPKHLITATGQRVTLRCSPRSGDLSVYWYQQSLDQGLQFLIQYYNGEERAKGNILERFSAQQFPDLHSELNLSSLELGDSALYFCASSVEAGGVAEQFFGPGTRLTVL.

The rearrangement joins TRBV6-2 or TRBV6-3 to TRBJ2-1; TRBD1 agrees at 9 bases. The CDR3 extends over 15 amino acids. Per the germline V gene, CDR1 is MNHEY and CDR2 is SVGEGT. The V gene end was trimmed by 6 bases and the J gene end by 2 bases; junction bases not matched to a gene: 5. The CDR3 sequence: CASSRGQGPYNEQFF. CDR3 nucleotides: TGTGCCAGCAGCAGGGGACAGGGTCCCTACAATGAGCAGTTCTTC.

This clone has a single count. The rearrangement joins TRBV30 to TRBJ1-5, with a possible D match to TRBD1 (6 bases). Germline-derived CDR1 and CDR2 are GTSNPN and SVGIG (reference sequence). The CDR3 runs 17 residues. The germline V and J ends were trimmed by 6 bases and 2 bases, with 23 bases remaining between them. The CDR3 DNA reads as TGTGCCTGCTCACGGACAGATAAAATAAGAGGCAATCAGCCCCAGCATTTT. This sequence encodes CACSRTDKIRGNQPQHF.

The chain combines TRBV5-5 with TRBJ2-7; tentative D call: TRBD1 (6 bases). Trimming shortened V by 3 bases and J by 3 bases, and 13 bases separated the two germline ends. In germline, CDR1 is SGHKS, CDR2 YYEKEE (reference sequence). CDR3 length equals 14 residues. The chain's CDR3 is CASSSGQVIYEQYF. The CDR3 nucleotides are TGTGCCAGCAGCTCGGGACAAGTGATCTACGAGCAGTACTTC. The full variable domain, with the rest looked up from reference TRBV5-5 and TRBJ2-7, is DAGVTQSPTHLIKTRGQQVTLRCSPISGHKSVSWYQQVLGQGPQFIFQYYEKEERGRGNFPDRFSARQFPNYSSELNVNALLLGDSALYLCASSSGQVIYEQYFGPGTRLTVT.

This sequence joins TRBV28 and TRBJ1-2; 7 bases fit TRBD1. CDR1 and CDR2 (germline): MDHEN, SYDVKM. The length of the CDR3 is 14 residues. V lost 4 bases, J lost 4 bases, and 6 bases stayed unmatched. The CDR3 DNA sequence: TGTGCCAGCAGTTCAGTTGCAGGGGGCTATGGCTACACCTTC. Its translation: CASSSVAGGYGYTF.

As DNA, the CDR3 is TGCGCCAGCAGCTTACGGACTGCGGAAGACACGCAGTATTTT. It translates to CASSLRTAEDTQYF. The chain links TRBV5-1 to TRBJ2-3; TRBD2 might be the D (5 bases). Looked up from germline, CDR1 is SGHRS and CDR2 is YFSETQ. V was pared by 2 bases and J by 9 bases, with 16 bases between. The CDR3 has 14 residues.

The chain uses TRBV11-3 and TRBJ2-1, with TRBD2 matching 8 bases. V dropped 1 base and J dropped 2; count of bases not matched to a gene: 1. Germline CDR1 is SGHNT and CDR2 is YENEEA. There are 15 residues in the CDR3. The CDR3 loop is CASSLVAGPYNEQFF. CDR3 nucleotides: TGTGCCAGCAGCTTAGTAGCGGGGCCCTACAATGAGCAGTTCTTC.

This clone was recorded a few times. V gene TRBV11-1 combines with J gene TRBJ2-7; 10 bases agree with TRBD1. This CDR3 is built from 13 residues. Germline V gene sequence: CDR1 SGHAT, CDR2 FQDESV (reference sequence). The J segment lost 6 bases and the V segment lost 4 bases, leaving 3 bases of the junction unmatched. Here the CDR3 reads CASSSDRGREQYF. The CDR3 DNA is TGTGCCAGCAGCTCCGACAGGGGGCGCGAGCAGTACTTC.

The gene calls are TRBV9 and TRBJ2-3, with TRBD2 matching over 7 bases. CDR3 length: 16 residues. Trimming at V came to 3 bases and at J to 0 bases, leaving 7 bases not matched to a gene. Germline V gene lookup returns CDR1 SGDLS and CDR2 YYNGEE. The CDR3 DNA reads as TGTGCCAGCAGCGGTACTGCGGGAGATAGCACAGATACGCAGTATTTT. It yields the protein CASSGTAGDSTDTQYF.

V usage is TRBV5-4 and J usage is TRBJ1-6; TRBD1 is a possible D gene (6 bases). The ends were cut back, 3 bases at V and 5 bases at J, with 9 bases in the middle. The germline CDR1 and CDR2 sequences are SGHNT and YYREEE (reference sequence). The CDR3 extends over 14 amino acids. DNA for the CDR3: TGTGCCAGCAGCTGGGGACAAAATAATTCACCCCTCCACTTT. As protein: CASSWGQNNSPLHF. Based on the CDR3 plus reference TRBV5-4 and TRBJ1-6, the full variable domain is ETGVTQSPTHLIKTRGQQVTLRCSSQSGHNTVSWYQQALGQGPQFIFQYYREEENGRGNFPPRFSGLQFPNYSSELNVNALELDDSALYLCASSWGQNNSPLHFGNGTRLTVT.

This sequence joins TRBV2 and TRBJ2-1; D is possibly TRBD1 (6 bases). The V gene's germline CDR1 is SNHLY and CDR2 FYNNEI. V lost 4 bases and J lost 8, with 18 bases in between. The CDR3 loop spans 15 amino acids. The CDR3 reads CASSGRGSIGDEQFF. Here the CDR3 DNA reads TGTGCCAGCAGTGGCAGGGGCTCAATCGGCGATGAGCAGTTCTTC.

In this sample, this clone turned up once. The rearrangement uses TRBV5-1 and TRBJ1-2; 7 bases line up with TRBD1. CDR3 length: 14 residues. CDR1 and CDR2 from the germline V gene are SGHRS and YFSETQ. V lost 1 base and J lost 7; bases outside the gene matches: 7. The CDR3 region has the DNA TGCGCCAGCAGCTTGAACTGGGACAGCGCTGGCTACACCTTC. Amino acids: CASSLNWDSAGYTF.

The rearrangement uses TRBV9 and TRBJ2-1, with a possible D match to TRBD2 (5 bases). The CDR3 has 18 residues. Germline CDR1 is SGDLS and CDR2 is YYNGEE. V was pared by 3 bases and J by 3 bases, with 22 bases between. CDR3 residues: CASSGNRLGGSIYNEQFF. CDR3 bases: TGTGCCAGCAGCGGAAACCGGTTGGGCGGGTCTATCTACAATGAGCAGTTCTTC.

This chain connects TRBV7-8 to TRBJ2-2; D possibly corresponds to TRBD1 (6 bases). The germline V and J ends were trimmed by 2 bases and 5 bases, with 12 bases remaining between them. The CDR3 runs 15 residues. Germline V gene data show CDR1 as SGHVS and CDR2 as FQNEAQ. The DNA of the CDR3 is TGTGCCAGCAGCTTAACCGGGACAACAACCGGGGAGCTGTTTTTT. Amino acid sequence: CASSLTGTTTGELFF.

This clone was counted a single time. Here the CDR3 reads CASSHLGDSTYNEQFF. CDR3 sequence (DNA): TGTGCCAGCAGCCACCTCGGGGACTCCACCTACAATGAGCAGTTCTTC. The rearrangement links TRBV14 to TRBJ2-1, with a weak D call TRBD2 (6 bases). The CDR3 runs to 16 residues. Trimming cost V 3 bases and J 2 bases, with 14 bases left between them. CDR1 is SGHDN, CDR2 FVKESK, per germline. Combining the CDR3 with reference TRBV14 and TRBJ2-1 gives the whole variable domain EAGVTQFPSHSVIEKGQTVTLRCDPISGHDNLYWYRRVMGKEIKFLLHFVKESKQDESGMPNNRFLAERTGGTYSTLKVQPAELEDSGVYFCASSHLGDSTYNEQFFGPGTRLTVL.

The V gene is TRBV5-1, the J gene TRBJ2-2, with 9 bases identical to TRBD2. V shed 2 bases, J shed 0 bases, and the junction held 2 bases outside the gene matches. The CDR3 totals 16 residues. CDR1 and CDR2 (germline): SGHRS, YFSETQ. CDR3 loop: CASSLLAGANTGELFF. The CDR3 coding sequence is TGCGCCAGCAGCTTATTAGCGGGGGCGAACACCGGGGAGCTGTTTTTT.

The CDR3 nucleotides read TGTGCCAGCTCACCACACGAATCACCCCCTAACGAGCAGTACTTC. This encodes CASSPHESPPNEQYF. This chain connects TRBV18 to TRBJ2-7; D is undetermined. The CDR3 has 15 residues. The germline gives CDR1 KGHSH, CDR2 LQKENI. V gave up 1 base and J gave up 5 bases, with 15 bases separating them. Full variable domain (remainder filled in from reference TRBV18 and TRBJ2-7): NAGVMQNPRHLVRRRGQEARLRCSPMKGHSHVYWYRQLPEEGLKFMVYLQKENIIDESGMPKERFSAEFPKEGPSILRIQQVVRGDSAAYFCASSPHESPPNEQYFGPGTRLTVT.

This rearrangement joins TRBV27 to TRBJ2-7, with 7 bases aligning to TRBD2. This CDR3 has 13 residues. CDR1 is MNHEY, CDR2 SMNVEV, per germline (reference sequence). J gave up 4 bases and V 5 bases, and 5 bases lay outside the gene matches. Here the CDR3 reads CASSSGAFYEQYF. The CDR3 DNA reads as TGTGCCAGCAGTAGCGGGGCGTTTTACGAGCAGTACTTC.

This clone was picked up one time. The chain carries TRBV14 and TRBJ2-1, with 12 bases identical to TRBD2. Germline values: CDR1 SGHDN, CDR2 FVKESK. CDR3 length: 15 residues. J gave up 7 bases and V 4 bases, and 5 bases lay outside the gene matches. The CDR3 loop reads CASSPLAGGQNEQFF. CDR3 nucleotides: TGTGCCAGCAGCCCTCTAGCGGGGGGGCAGAATGAGCAGTTCTTC. The complete variable domain, with remaining parts taken from reference TRBV14 and TRBJ2-1, reads EAGVTQFPSHSVIEKGQTVTLRCDPISGHDNLYWYRRVMGKEIKFLLHFVKESKQDESGMPNNRFLAERTGGTYSTLKVQPAELEDSGVYFCASSPLAGGQNEQFFGPGTRLTVL.

The chain couples TRBV2 to TRBJ2-3; 9 bases line up with TRBD1. The CDR3 is made up of 14 amino acids. With V trimmed by 3 bases and J by 4 bases, 2 bases remained unmatched. CDR1 is SNHLY, CDR2 FYNNEI, per germline. CDR3 residues: CASSEDRGPDTQYF. As DNA, the CDR3 is TGTGCCAGCAGTGAGGACAGGGGTCCAGATACGCAGTATTTT. The full variable domain, its missing parts supplied by reference TRBV2 and TRBJ2-3, is EPEVTQTPSHQVTQMGQEVILRCVPISNHLYFYWYRQILGQKVEFLVSFYNNEISEKSEIFDDQFSVERPDGSNFTLKIRSTKLEDSAMYFCASSEDRGPDTQYFGPGTRLTVL.

In its sample, this clone was seen once. The genes are TRBV21-1 and TRBJ1-4; the listed D gene, TRBD1, was not tested against the DNA. TRBV21-1 is a documented pseudogene. This CDR3 contains 19 residues. The CDR3 coding sequence is TGTGCCAGCAGCAAAGAGAGACAGGGGATAGAGGCAACTAATGAAAAACTGTTTTTT. Translation gives CASSKERQGIEATNEKLFF.

J is TRBJ2-7 and V is TRBV6-5; D perhaps matches TRBD2 (5 bases). This CDR3 is 12 amino acids long. V lost 2 bases to trimming and J lost 6 bases, with 8 bases between them. CDR1 MNHEY and CDR2 SVGAGI come from the germline V gene. The CDR3 protein is CASSYDGVEQYF. The CDR3 bases are TGTGCCAGCAGTTACGACGGGGTCGAGCAGTACTTC.

This chain connects TRBV5-6 to TRBJ1-1; 8 bases agree with TRBD1. The V segment lost 4 bases and the J segment 2 bases; nucleotides outside the gene matches: 16. The CDR3 is 18 residues long. Germline V lookup: CDR1 SGHDT, CDR2 YYEEEE. The CDR3 nucleotides read TGTGCCAGCAGCCCTGGAACCACTCCGGGACAGGATAACACTGAAGCTTTCTTT. This gives the protein CASSPGTTPGQDNTEAFF.

This rearrangement joins TRBV24-1 to TRBJ2-1; D unresolved. Germline CDR1 and CDR2: KGHDR and SFDVKD. The CDR3 is made up of 16 amino acids. Trimming pared 0 bases from V and 0 bases from J, leaving 8 bases between. The CDR3 bases are TGTGCCACCAGTGATTTGTTTTCGAGCTCCTACAATGAGCAGTTCTTC. Encoded protein: CATSDLFSSSYNEQFF.

This CDR3 is CASGQTARHGYTF. Written as DNA, the CDR3 is TGTGCCAGCGGACAGACCGCCCGGCATGGCTACACCTTC. The chain has TRBV28 and TRBJ1-2; maybe TRBD1 (6 bases). The CDR3 sequence is 13 residues long. The germline CDR1 and CDR2 sequences are MDHEN and SYDVKM. V shed 8 bases and J shed 6 bases, with 16 bases lying between them.